Detailed here is one T cell receptor (beta chain). TCR beta from blood CD8+ and CD4+ T cells was sequenced. Negative isolation yielded CD8+ and CD4+ T cells; FACS enriched TEMRA cells. This sample is drawn from a study of CD8 T cells in Susac syndrome. Germline assignment: CDR1 SEHNR and CDR2 FQNEAQ (reference sequence). The CDR3 covers 18 residues. The V and J ends lost 1 base and 2 bases, in that order; junction bases with no gene match: 12. Roughly 0.45 to 1 ug RNA was reverse transcribed with random hexamers. TCR beta CDR3 was amplified by immunoSEQ covering 54 Vbeta and 13 Jbeta. One entry per CDR3 protein results from TCRdb running MiXCR on the immunoSEQ multiplex PCR reads. The sample carries approximately 120,000 distinct CDR3 sequences, 90% to 95% recorded once.

V usage is TRBV7-9 and J usage is TRBJ1-1; 8 bases match TRBD1. Sequencing was carried out using CD4+ T cells from PBMCs. This TCR derives from a human donor in good health. The CDR3 is CASSLVPARGRKNTEAFF. The CDR3 nucleotides read TGTGCCAGCAGCTTAGTTCCGGCCAGGGGGCGTAAAAACACTGAAGCTTTCTTT.